What follows are 13 T cell receptor beta chains derived from one specimen sequenced in a study of shared clonotypes between healthy human individuals. Profiled with immunoSEQ multiplex PCR; TCRdb holds only in-frame clones, not every one. The repertoire consists of some 2,500,000 clones, with roughly 93% occurring once and the leading ten covering approximately 0.35%. Material: naive CD4+ T cells from PBMCs. As for subset: CD45RA+ positively selected. These receptors all come from a man aged 18 to 35 in good health. Some clones in this sample may be carry-over from other donors' samples.

The chain couples TRBV28 to TRBJ2-7, with 13 bases lining up with TRBD2. V was clipped by 7 bases and J by 2 bases; unmatched bases: 5. Germline CDR1 and CDR2: MDHEN and SYDVKM. This CDR3 is 15 amino acids long. The CDR3 spells CASKELAGGTYEQYF. The CDR3 region has the DNA TGTGCCAGCAAAGAACTAGCGGGAGGGACCTACGAGCAGTACTTC.

The chain employs TRBV6-1 and TRBJ2-3; 8 bases agree with TRBD1. The CDR3 is 15 residues long. The germline V gene encodes CDR1 MNHNS and CDR2 SASEGT. V shed 3 bases, J shed 3 bases, and the junction held 5 bases outside the gene matches. The CDR3: CASSEWTGMTDTQYF. The CDR3 nucleotides read TGTGCCAGCAGTGAGTGGACAGGGATGACAGATACGCAGTATTTT.

A single count supports this clone. The V gene is TRBV11-3, the J gene TRBJ2-3, with a tentative D call TRBD2 (5 bases). CDR3 length: 14 residues. The germline V gene encodes CDR1 SGHNT and CDR2 YENEEA. Trimming took 3 bases from V and 4 from J, leaving 11 bases between them. The CDR3 region is CASSFLRESDTQYF. As DNA, the CDR3 is TGTGCCAGCAGCTTTTTAAGGGAGTCAGATACGCAGTATTTT.

J is TRBJ2-7 and V is TRBV5-5; D ambiguous. Germline CDR1 reads SGHKS; CDR2 reads YYEKEE (reference sequence). The CDR3 totals 14 residues. The V end lost 0 bases, the J end lost 3 bases, and 10 bases lay between the germline ends. The CDR3 loop reads CASSLGPEIYEQYF. CDR3 coding DNA: TGTGCCAGCAGCTTGGGGCCTGAGATCTACGAGCAGTACTTC.

CDR3 in amino acids: CASSLGQSGDEQYF. As DNA, the CDR3 is TGCGCCAGCAGCTTGGGCCAGAGCGGCGACGAGCAGTACTTC. The J gene is TRBJ2-7, the V gene TRBV5-1; D is possibly TRBD2 (5 bases). CDR1 and CDR2 from the germline V gene are SGHRS and YFSETQ. The V end lost 0 bases, the J end lost 5 bases, and 12 bases lay between the germline ends. This CDR3 is 14 amino acids long.

The chain combines TRBV28 with TRBJ2-2; perhaps TRBD2 as D (6 bases). The germline gives CDR1 MDHEN, CDR2 SYDVKM. This CDR3 has 13 residues. Between the trimmed V and J ends, which lost 8 bases and 6 bases, there was a span of 13 bases. The CDR3: CASGGFLAGELFF. The CDR3 region has the DNA TGTGCCAGCGGGGGGTTCCTCGCCGGGGAGCTGTTTTTT.

This clone was counted once. The same CDR3 is also encoded by other DNA sequences in this sample. This chain connects TRBV6-1 to TRBJ1-2, with D tentatively TRBD1 (6 bases). The germline V gene has CDR1 MNHNS and CDR2 SASEGT. The CDR3 spans 14 residues. V was clipped by 2 bases and J by 3 bases, with 10 bases between them. The CDR3 reads CASSELGADYGYTF. In DNA form, the CDR3 reads TGTGCCAGCAGTGAACTGGGGGCGGACTATGGCTACACCTTC.

There are a few counts of this clone. CDR3 region: CASSVGRSNQPQHF. The CDR3, as DNA: TGTGCCAGCAGTGTGGGCAGGAGCAATCAGCCCCAGCATTTT. V and J are TRBV2 and TRBJ1-5; no definite D call. There are 14 residues in the CDR3. The V end was cut by 4 bases, the J end by 1 base, with 8 bases between. CDR1 is SNHLY and CDR2 is FYNNEI in the germline V gene.

This chain uses TRBV7-8 with TRBJ1-5; possibly TRBD1 for D (5 bases). The ends were cut back, 3 bases at V and 0 bases at J, with 9 bases in the middle. The CDR3 runs to 15 residues. Germline CDR1 reads SGHVS; CDR2 reads FQNEAQ. CDR3 region: CASSLARVSNQPQHF. The CDR3 region has the DNA TGTGCCAGCAGCTTGGCCAGGGTTAGCAATCAGCCCCAGCATTTT. The full variable domain, its missing parts supplied by reference TRBV7-8 and TRBJ1-5, is GAGVSQSPRYKVAKRGQDVALRCDPISGHVSLFWYQQALGQGPEFLTYFQNEAQLDKSGLPSDRFFAERPEGSVSTLKIQRTQQEDSAVYLCASSLARVSNQPQHFGDGTRLSIL.

The V call is TRBV28, the J call TRBJ2-7, with 9 bases lining up with TRBD2. The CDR3 totals 16 residues. CDR1 and CDR2 (germline): MDHEN, SYDVKM. After removal of 2 bases from V and 0 bases from J, the junction contained 5 bases not matched to a gene. CDR3 nucleotide sequence: TGTGCCAGCAGTTTAAAACTAGCGGGTAGCTCCTACGAGCAGTACTTC. This encodes CASSLKLAGSSYEQYF. Supplemented by reference TRBV28 and TRBJ2-7, the full variable domain reads DVKVTQSSRYLVKRTGEKVFLECVQDMDHENMFWYRQDPGLGLRLIYFSYDVKMKEKGDIPEGYSVSREKKERFSLILESASTNQTSMYLCASSLKLAGSSYEQYFGPGTRLTVT.

This clone was observed once. The V and J genes are TRBV7-2 and TRBJ2-7, with unresolved D. Germline CDR1 and CDR2: SGHTA and FQGNSA. The length of the CDR3 is 13 residues. The germline V and J ends were trimmed by 4 bases and 4 bases, with 11 bases remaining between them. CDR3 DNA: TGTGCCAGCAGCTATATGGTCAGTTACGAGCAGTACTTC. As protein: CASSYMVSYEQYF.

The rearrangement uses TRBV6-5 and TRBJ2-1, with unresolved D. This CDR3 region has 13 residues. Between the trimmed V and J ends, which lost 4 bases and 4 bases, there was a span of 8 bases. Per germline, CDR1 MNHEY and CDR2 SVGAGI. Written as DNA, the CDR3 is TGTGCCAGCAGTTCTGGTAGATACAATGAGCAGTTCTTC. Amino acids: CASSSGRYNEQFF.

The DNA for the CDR3 is TGTGCCAGCAGCGTTGGGACTAACCCCGATACGCAGTATTTT. Encoded protein: CASSVGTNPDTQYF. This sequence joins TRBV9 and TRBJ2-3; TRBD2 matches at 7 bases. This CDR3 comprises 14 residues. Germline V gene data show CDR1 as SGDLS and CDR2 as YYNGEE. Unmatched junction bases numbered 6, after V lost 2 bases and J lost 6 bases. The full variable domain, completed using reference TRBV9 and TRBJ2-3, is DSGVTQTPKHLITATGQRVTLRCSPRSGDLSVYWYQQSLDQGLQFLIQYYNGEERAKGNILERFSAQQFPDLHSELNLSSLELGDSALYFCASSVGTNPDTQYFGPGTRLTVL.